This T cell receptor beta chain originates from a study of blood T cell repertoires in COVID-19 (TCRdb year 2020). About the full investigation: Samples covering the acute and convalescent phases of COVID-19 were provided by collaborators in the United States, Italy and Spain. The material from the prospective study consisted of cDNA or gDNA derived from T cells, B-cell-depleted T cells, or PBMCs. Subjects who had been exposed to COVID-19, were actively infected with it, or had recovered from it provided the deeply sampled blood TCRbeta repertoires that made up the dataset. The repertoires were made available in a free public database intended to serve as a resource for research on the immune response to SARS-CoV-2. The samples were drawn from the first 160 participants of the ongoing ImmuneRACE study and from 950 to 1,500 subjects provided by 6 global collaborators. Nearly every sample came with metadata listing a de-identified subject ID, COVID-19 status, age in years and sex. Where available, HLA class I and class II types were taken from metadata supplied by the sample provider and were not determined by assay-based typing.

CDR3 length: 15 amino acids, cysteine to phenylalanine. Just the 45-base CDR3 DNA is kept, in frame starting at base 1. At the junction V is shortened by 4 bases and J by 2 bases; bases outside the gene matches: 6. CDR1 and CDR2, per the germline V gene, are MGHDK and SYGVNS. Each collaborating institution followed its own protocols to collect whole blood in K2EDTA tubes. For TCRbeta analysis, collaborators shipped samples as frozen whole blood, isolated PBMCs, or DNA extracted from either of those sample types. General study outcomes and caveats: The amount of clinical and demographic metadata varied by source and participant and was provided uncurated.

Concerning this clone: What antigen it recognizes has not been identified. Within one base of it there is no much larger clone, and no base qualities were kept.

TCRbeta CDR3 regions were amplified from genomic DNA by means of the immunoSEQ Assay, a bias-controlled multiplex PCR. Turning to the authors' computational methods: The number of nucleated cells in each sample was estimated by amplification of reference gene primers within the assay. To quantify the absolute abundance of each unique TCRbeta CDR3 rearrangement, sequence reads were collapsed and filtered. For each sample, productive Simpson clonality was calculated as the square root of Simpson's diversity index over productive rearrangements. Held by TCRdb, this immuneACCESS table contains in-frame sequences only and omits some clones. Under half of the omission traces to an unresolved V gene where checked; the cause of the rest is unknown. That table furnishes V, J and clone size, whereas the DNA furnished D and trimming. The sample contains about 120,000 clones, 78% of them found a single time. The biggest ten clones account for about 2.3% of the sample.

The V gene is TRBV25-1 and the J gene is TRBJ2-3; 7 bases in between match TRBD2. The TCR was taken from a man between 65 and 80 years old with acute or convalescent COVID-19. The sequenced material came from peripheral blood. The nucleotide sequence is TGTGCCAGCAGTGGAAGCGGGGCCCTCACAGATACGCAGTATTTT. This sequence encodes CASSGSGALTDTQYF.